A single sample is the source of the 10 T cell receptor beta chains below, sequenced in a study of cytomegalovirus exposure and HLA in healthy donors. The PCR was carried out with 60 Vbeta primers and 13 Jbeta primers. Repertoires were generated with immunoSEQ multiplex PCR, while TCRdb's copy carries only in-frame clones and drops some. The sample data list more than 200,000 clones. Input material: PBMCs. Receptors originate from a woman younger than 45 in good health and CMV-seropositive.

The chain is built from TRBV19 and TRBJ2-2; D unresolved. The CDR3 loop spans 15 amino acids. V was clipped by 6 bases and J by 0 bases, with 11 bases between them. Germline CDR1 reads LNHDA; CDR2 reads SQIVND (reference sequence). CDR3 DNA: TGTGCCAGTAGCCTCTGGAGTCCGAACACCGGGGAGCTGTTTTTT. Translating gives CASSLWSPNTGELFF.

The chain employs TRBV4-1 and TRBJ2-3; 7 bases line up with TRBD2. From germline, CDR1 is MGHRA and CDR2 YSYEKL. The CDR3 runs to 17 residues. The ends lost 0 bases at V and 1 base at J; junction bases unmatched: 7. CDR3 nucleotide sequence: TGCGCCAGCAGCCAAGATAAAGGGCTAGCGGGCACAGATACGCAGTATTTT. Translating gives CASSQDKGLAGTDTQYF.

The chain employs TRBV7-9 and TRBJ2-5; 11 bases align to TRBD1. The DNA end is a closer match to TRBJ2-7, so the J assignment may be wrong. Germline V gene sequence: CDR1 SEHNR, CDR2 FQNEAQ (reference sequence). The CDR3 sequence is 15 residues long. The CDR3 spells CASSPRTGGNYEQYF. CDR3 in DNA: TGTGCCAGCAGCCCTCGGACAGGGGGCAACTACGAGCAGTACTTC.

This clone is called medium-sized (0.01 to 0.1%) based on its frequency. Other nucleotide sequences from this sample produce the same CDR3. J is TRBJ1-1 and V is TRBV10-3; maybe TRBD1 (5 bases). Per the germline V gene, CDR1 is ENHRY and CDR2 is SYGVKD. With 2 bases removed from V and 1 base from J, the gap between germline ends came to 5 bases. CDR3 size: 13 residues. DNA for the CDR3: TGTGCCATCAGTGAGGGACAGAACACTGAAGCTTTCTTT. This translates into CAISEGQNTEAFF.

The genes are TRBV9 and TRBJ1-1; TRBD1 matches at 8 bases. The V gene end was trimmed by 4 bases and the J gene end by 2 bases; junction bases not matched to a gene: 10. Germline V gene lookup returns CDR1 SGDLS and CDR2 YYNGEE. The CDR3 has 16 amino acids. For the CDR3, the DNA is TGTGCCAGCAGCTTAGGGGGGGGACAGGCCAACACTGAAGCTTTCTTT. Protein sequence: CASSLGGGQANTEAFF. Based on the CDR3 plus reference TRBV9 and TRBJ1-1, the full variable domain is DSGVTQTPKHLITATGQRVTLRCSPRSGDLSVYWYQQSLDQGLQFLIQYYNGEERAKGNILERFSAQQFPDLHSELNLSSLELGDSALYFCASSLGGGQANTEAFFGQGTRLTVV.

The chain couples TRBV15 to TRBJ1-1, with 9 bases aligning to TRBD1. This CDR3 has 15 residues. The germline gives CDR1 LNHNV, CDR2 YYDKDF (reference sequence). V gave up 3 bases and J gave up 4 bases; unmatched junction bases: 6. CDR3 in DNA: TGTGCCACCAGCAGGGACAGGGGCAGAGGCACTGAAGCTTTCTTT. It codes for CATSRDRGRGTEAFF.

This rearrangement joins TRBV7-6 to TRBJ1-5; no reliable D call. V was cut by 1 base and J by 0 bases, with 13 bases left in between. The CDR3 has 17 residues. Germline CDR1 reads SGHVS; CDR2 reads FNYEAQ. The CDR3 DNA follows: TGTGCCAGCAGCTTAGGGAACAGTGAAAATAGCAATCAGCCCCAGCATTTT. Translated: CASSLGNSENSNQPQHF.

The chain carries TRBV2 and TRBJ1-1; maybe TRBD1 (5 bases). This CDR3 contains 14 residues. V lost 5 bases, J lost 2 bases, and 12 bases lay in between. Germline CDR1 is SNHLY and CDR2 is FYNNEI. The CDR3 is CASSFERGNTEAFF. Here the CDR3 DNA reads TGTGCCAGCAGTTTTGAAAGGGGCAACACTGAAGCTTTCTTT.

The rearrangement uses TRBV6-1 and TRBJ2-7; no reliable D call. Per germline, CDR1 MNHNS and CDR2 SASEGT. There are 15 residues in the CDR3. The V end was cut by 6 bases, the J end by 3 bases, with 18 bases between. For the CDR3, the DNA is TGTGCCAGCAGAGTATACAGCATGTCGCACTACGAGCAGTACTTC. It codes for CASRVYSMSHYEQYF.

The chain recombines TRBV5-8 with TRBJ1-3; 8 nucleotides line up with TRBD1. The CDR3 has 17 amino acids. CDR1 and CDR2 (germline): SGHTS, YDEGEE. V was pared by 6 bases and J by 2 bases, with 13 bases of the junction left unmatched. CDR3 loop: CASNSARGLFPGNTIYF. The CDR3, as DNA: TGTGCCAGCAACTCGGCCAGGGGGCTTTTTCCTGGAAACACCATATATTTT.